This is a list of T cell receptor beta chains from one sample in a study of intratumoral heterogeneity in liver cancer. The data were produced by immunoSEQ multiplex PCR, yet TCRdb's version contains in-frame clones alone and is incomplete. The table lists 20,000 to 25,000 clones, 73% of them singletons. The sequences come from tumor-adjacent normal tissue, collected before any cancer treatment. The receptor set was obtained from a woman aged 70 to 79 with hepatocellular carcinoma. CDR3s include the opening cysteine and the closing phenylalanine or tryptophan. A D gene is named only where the DNA matches it firmly. Where a row states a size, it is once, few, many or the class of an expanded clone; other rows omit it.

CSARPLAEQYF	TGCAGTGCTAGACCCCTAGCCGAGCAGTACTTC	-	-	TRBV20-1	TRBJ2-7
CASSYRATNTEAFF	TGTGCCAGCAGCTACAGGGCTACGAACACTGAAGCTTTCTTT	-	few	TRBV5-5	TRBJ1-1
CASSEYGTGRGETQYF	TGTGCCAGCAGTGAATATGGGACAGGGAGGGGAGAGACCCAGTACTTC	TRBD1	-	TRBV25-1	TRBJ2-5
CASSLGDEQYF	TGCGCCAGCAGCTTAGGCGACGAGCAGTACTTC	-	-	TRBV5-1	TRBJ2-7
CASSSIGLAGGPSYNEQFF	TGTGCCAGCAGCTCAATCGGACTAGCGGGAGGGCCGTCCTACAATGAGCAGTTCTTC	TRBD2	few	TRBV7-8	TRBJ2-1
CASSRRGSNYGYTF	TGTGCCAGCAGCCGCAGGGGGTCTAACTATGGCTACACCTTC	TRBD1	medium-sized	TRBV2	TRBJ1-2
CASSQAQGGTQYF	TGCGCCAGCAGCCAAGCACAGGGGGGGACCCAGTACTTC	TRBD1	-	TRBV4-1	TRBJ2-5
CASSSSSGSTYEQYF	TGCGCCAGCAGCTCATCTAGCGGGAGTACCTACGAGCAGTACTTC	TRBD2	once	TRBV5-1	TRBJ2-7
CSVGEAGTGPYEQYF	TGCAGCGTTGGAGAGGCCGGGACAGGGCCTTACGAGCAGTACTTC	TRBD1	-	TRBV29-1	TRBJ2-7
CASSGRSGDYGYTF	TGTGCCAGCAGTGGGCGTTCCGGGGACTATGGCTACACCTTC	-	-	TRBV2	TRBJ1-2
CASTRGPSSQPQHF	TGTGCCAGCACCAGGGGGCCCTCGAGTCAGCCCCAGCATTTT	TRBD1	-	TRBV28	TRBJ1-5
CASSALGQIRTDTQYF	TGTGCCAGCAGTGCACTCGGACAGATTAGGACAGATACGCAGTATTTT	-	-	TRBV6-1	TRBJ2-3
CASSFDNRGGKTQYF	TGTGCCAGCAGTTTCGATAACAGGGGTGGGAAGACCCAGTACTTC	TRBD1	few	TRBV28	TRBJ2-5
CASSTRFGQVNTGELFF	TGTGCCAGTAGTACAAGGTTCGGACAGGTTAACACCGGGGAGCTGTTTTTT	TRBD1	-	TRBV19	TRBJ2-2
CASSRGGNIVEQFF	TGTGCCAGCAGCCGAGGGGGGAACATCGTTGAGCAGTTCTTC	-	-	TRBV3-1/TRBV3-2	TRBJ2-1
CASSSGLAQETQYF	TGTGCCAGCAGCTCCGGACTAGCACAAGAGACCCAGTACTTC	TRBD2	-	TRBV7-2	TRBJ2-5
CASSLGRTGPANYGYTF	TGTGCCAGCAGCTTGGGTCGGACAGGGCCAGCTAACTATGGCTACACCTTC	TRBD1	-	TRBV5-4	TRBJ1-2
CASSSGNRRSSYEQYF	TGTGCCAGCAGTTCAGGGAACCGGAGGAGCTCCTACGAGCAGTACTTC	-	-	TRBV28	TRBJ2-7
CAARKQGGNSPLHF	TGTGCAGCACGCAAACAGGGCGGTAATTCACCCCTCCACTTT	-	-	TRBV27	TRBJ1-6
CASSVAGGNYEQYF	TGTGCCAGCAGCGTAGCGGGAGGGAACTACGAGCAGTACTTC	TRBD2	-	TRBV9	TRBJ2-7
CASKYGQYF	TGTGCCAGTAAATACGGGCAGTACTTC	-	-	TRBV19	TRBJ2-7
CASRVGTSTYEQYF	TGTGCCAGCAGGGTGGGGACTTCAACGTACGAGCAGTACTTC	-	medium-sized	TRBV2	TRBJ2-7
CAISARLAEAFF	TGTGCCATCAGTGCGAGGTTGGCTGAAGCTTTCTTT	-	-	TRBV10-3	TRBJ1-1
CASSFGDWGYTF	TGTGCCAGCAGTTTCGGTGATTGGGGCTACACCTTC	-	-	TRBV6-5	TRBJ1-2
CATSDHRTPTEAFF	TGTGCCACCAGTGATCACCGGACCCCCACTGAAGCTTTCTTT	-	once	TRBV24-1	TRBJ1-1
CASSVDSRSPLHF	TGTGCCAGCAGTGTTGACAGTCGTTCACCCCTCCACTTT	-	few	TRBV25-1	TRBJ1-6
CASRQIGGEQYF	TGTGCCAGCAGGCAAATTGGGGGAGAGCAGTACTTC	-	-	TRBV27	TRBJ2-7
CASSAEGNYGYTF	TGTGCCAGCAGTGCAGAGGGCAACTATGGCTACACCTTC	-	once	TRBV6-4	TRBJ1-2
CASSEGTLGANVLTF	TGTGCCAGCAGCGAGGGGACCTTGGGGGCCAACGTCCTGACTTTC	-	-	TRBV9	TRBJ2-6
CASSLAGQGFYEQYF	TGCGCCAGCAGCTTGGCCGGACAGGGTTTCTACGAGCAGTACTTC	TRBD1	-	TRBV5-1	TRBJ2-7
CASSPSPSGGSSEQYF	TGTGCCAGCAGCCCTTCTCCTTCAGGGGGAAGTTCCGAGCAGTACTTC	TRBD1	-	TRBV7-9	TRBJ2-7
CASSFSTGELFF	TGTGCCAGCAGTTTCAGCACCGGGGAGCTGTTTTTT	-	-	TRBV27	TRBJ2-2